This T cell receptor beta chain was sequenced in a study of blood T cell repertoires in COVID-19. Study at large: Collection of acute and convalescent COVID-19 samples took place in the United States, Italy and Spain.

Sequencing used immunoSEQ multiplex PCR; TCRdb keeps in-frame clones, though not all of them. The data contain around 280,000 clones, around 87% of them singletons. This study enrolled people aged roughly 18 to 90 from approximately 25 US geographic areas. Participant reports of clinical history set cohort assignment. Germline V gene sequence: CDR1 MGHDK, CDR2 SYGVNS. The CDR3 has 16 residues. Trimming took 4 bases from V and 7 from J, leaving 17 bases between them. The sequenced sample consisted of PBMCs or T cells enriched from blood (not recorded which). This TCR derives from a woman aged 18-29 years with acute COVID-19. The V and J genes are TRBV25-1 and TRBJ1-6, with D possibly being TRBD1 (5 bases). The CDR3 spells CASSAWGGRLNSPLHF. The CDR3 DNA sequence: TGTGCCAGCAGTGCCTGGGGGGGACGCCTAAATTCACCCCTCCACTTT.